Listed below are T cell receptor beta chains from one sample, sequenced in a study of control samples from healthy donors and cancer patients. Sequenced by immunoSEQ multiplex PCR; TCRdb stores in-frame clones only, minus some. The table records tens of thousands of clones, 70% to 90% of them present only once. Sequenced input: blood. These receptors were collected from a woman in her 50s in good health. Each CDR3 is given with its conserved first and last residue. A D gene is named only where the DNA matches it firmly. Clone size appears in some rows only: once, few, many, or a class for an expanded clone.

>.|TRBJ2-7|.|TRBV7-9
CASSSNSYSYEQYF
TGTGCCAGCAGCTCTAACAGCTACTCCTACGAGCAGTACTTC
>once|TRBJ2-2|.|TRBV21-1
CASSKEGQGTGELFF
TGTGCCAGCAGCAAAGAGGGACAAGGCACCGGGGAGCTGTTTTTT
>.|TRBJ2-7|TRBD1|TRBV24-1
CATSPGTGFDEQYF
TGTGCCACCTCGCCCGGGACAGGGTTCGACGAGCAGTACTTC
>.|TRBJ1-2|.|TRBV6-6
CASSSYTQGGYGYTF
TGTGCCAGCAGCTCGTACACCCAGGGTGGCTATGGCTACACCTTC
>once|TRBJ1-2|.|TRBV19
CASSIVNRGAGYTF
TGTGCCAGTAGTATCGTCAATAGGGGAGCGGGCTACACCTTC
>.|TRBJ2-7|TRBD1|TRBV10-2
CASTIKPGTGSGEQYF
TGCGCCAGCACCATTAAACCCGGGACAGGGTCCGGCGAGCAGTACTTC
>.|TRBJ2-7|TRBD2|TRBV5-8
CASSLGWPAGREQYF
TGTGCCAGCAGCTTGGGCTGGCCAGCGGGGAGGGAGCAGTACTTC
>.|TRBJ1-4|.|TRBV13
CASSLGRGSEKLFF
TGTGCCAGCAGCTTAGGAAGGGGAAGTGAAAAACTGTTTTTT
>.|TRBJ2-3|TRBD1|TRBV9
CASSVAAGGSDTQYF
TGTGCCAGCAGCGTAGCAGCAGGGGGCTCAGATACGCAGTATTTT
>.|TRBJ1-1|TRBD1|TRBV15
CATSRTGGGAEAFF
TGTGCCACCAGCCGGACAGGGGGTGGTGCTGAAGCTTTCTTT
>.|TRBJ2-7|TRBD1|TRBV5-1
CASSWDRHYEQYF
TGCGCCAGCAGCTGGGACAGACACTACGAGCAGTACTTC
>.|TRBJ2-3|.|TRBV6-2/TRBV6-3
CASSVRADTQYF
TGTGCCAGCAGTGTCCGCGCAGATACGCAGTATTTT
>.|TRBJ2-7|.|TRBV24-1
CATSDRHGAEQYF
TGTGCCACCAGTGACCGCCACGGGGCCGAGCAGTACTTC
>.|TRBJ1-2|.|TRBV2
CASREQPGGGYTF
TGTGCCAGCAGGGAGCAACCGGGGGGAGGCTACACCTTC
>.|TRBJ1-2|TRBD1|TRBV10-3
CAISMGQDGYTF
TGTGCCATCAGCATGGGACAGGACGGCTACACCTTC
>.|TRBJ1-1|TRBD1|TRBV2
CASILQGARTEAFF
TGTGCCAGCATCCTACAGGGGGCGCGAACTGAAGCTTTCTTT
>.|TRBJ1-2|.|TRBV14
CASSQRQSYGYTF
TGTGCCAGCAGCCAACGACAGTCCTATGGCTACACCTTC
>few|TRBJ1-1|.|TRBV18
CASSPANRLEAFF
TGTGCCAGCTCACCAGCAAACAGACTTGAAGCTTTCTTT
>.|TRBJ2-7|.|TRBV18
CASSPREGREQYF
TGTGCCAGCTCACCACGCGAAGGGCGGGAGCAGTACTTC
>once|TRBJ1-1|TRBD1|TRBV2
CASSRQGLNTEAFF
TGTGCCAGCAGCCGACAGGGATTGAACACTGAAGCTTTCTTT
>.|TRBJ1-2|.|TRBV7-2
CASSLYVETNYGYTF
TGTGCCAGCAGCTTATATGTTGAGACTAACTATGGCTACACCTTC
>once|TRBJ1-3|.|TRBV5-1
CASSFGDFSGNTIYF
TGCGCCAGCAGCTTCGGGGATTTCTCTGGAAACACCATATATTTT
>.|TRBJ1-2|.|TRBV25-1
CASSPGLNYGYTF
TGTGCCAGCAGCCCCGGGCTAAACTATGGCTACACCTTC
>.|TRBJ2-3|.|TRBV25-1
CASKEGPYDTQYF
TGTGCCAGCAAAGAGGGGCCCTATGATACGCAGTATTTT
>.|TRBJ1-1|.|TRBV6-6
CASSYLPIGDNTEAFF
TGTGCCAGCAGTTACTTACCGATAGGGGATAACACTGAAGCTTTCTTT
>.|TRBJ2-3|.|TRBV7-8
CASSLRVSSPIDTQYF
TGTGCCAGCAGCTTAAGGGTCTCGAGCCCGATTGATACGCAGTATTTT
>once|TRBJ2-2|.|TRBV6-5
CASSLTANTGELFF
TGTGCCAGCAGTTTAACAGCGAACACCGGGGAGCTGTTTTTT
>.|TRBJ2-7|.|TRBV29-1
CSVLVQGYEQYF
TGCAGCGTCCTAGTACAGGGCTACGAGCAGTACTTC
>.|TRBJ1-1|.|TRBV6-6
CASDGQDPNTEAFF
TGTGCCAGCGACGGTCAAGACCCGAACACTGAAGCTTTCTTT
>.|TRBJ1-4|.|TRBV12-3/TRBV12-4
CASSLREKLFF
TGTGCCAGCAGTTTACGAGAAAAACTGTTTTTT
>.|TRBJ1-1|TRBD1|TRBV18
CASSSRTGSNTEAFF
TGTGCCAGCTCATCTCGGACAGGGTCGAACACTGAAGCTTTCTTT
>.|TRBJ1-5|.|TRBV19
CASSNIGGPQHF
TGTGCCAGTAGTAATATCGGAGGGCCCCAGCATTTT
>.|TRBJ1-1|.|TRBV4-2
CASSQPEPGHWNTEAFF
TGTGCCAGCAGCCAGCCGGAACCGGGACATTGGAACACTGAAGCTTTCTTT
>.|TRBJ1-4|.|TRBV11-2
CASSLTGSPTNEKLFF
TGTGCCAGCAGCTTAACAGGGAGTCCCACTAATGAAAAACTGTTTTTT
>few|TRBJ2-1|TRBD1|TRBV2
CASTGQVGQFF
TGTGCCAGCACGGGACAGGTGGGGCAGTTCTTC
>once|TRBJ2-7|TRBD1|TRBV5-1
CASSLVLTGGAQYF
TGCGCCAGCAGCTTGGTCCTTACAGGGGGCGCTCAGTACTTC
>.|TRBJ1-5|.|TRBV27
CASSLAGNQPQHF
TGTGCCAGCAGTTTGGCGGGCAATCAGCCCCAGCATTTT
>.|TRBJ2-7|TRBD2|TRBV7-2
CASSLGLAGGYEQYF
TGTGCCAGCAGCTTAGGACTAGCGGGGGGATACGAGCAGTACTTC
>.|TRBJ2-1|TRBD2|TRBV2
CASSRVAGLNEQFF
TGTGCCAGCTCTCGAGTAGCGGGGTTGAATGAGCAGTTCTTC
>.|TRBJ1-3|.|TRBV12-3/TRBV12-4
CASSLPGNTIYF
TGTGCCAGCAGTTTACCGGGAAACACCATATATTTT